This T cell receptor beta chain appears in the sequencing data of a study of cytomegalovirus exposure and HLA in healthy donors. Method: immunoSEQ multiplex PCR; TCRdb's copy keeps in-frame clones and lacks some. Of about 56,000 clones listed, roughly 92% are singletons. The trim removed 5 bases at V and 2 bases at J, leaving 1 base unmatched. The CDR3 covers 14 residues. The germline V gene has CDR1 ENHRY and CDR2 SYGVKD. Input material: PBMCs. The rearrangement joins TRBV10-3 to TRBJ2-7; 12 nucleotides line up with TRBD2. The receptor was derived from a man aged 18 to 29 in good health and CMV-seronegative. In DNA, the CDR3 is TGTGCCATCAGTCGGACTAGCGGGACCTACGAGCAGTACTTC. As protein: CAISRTSGTYEQYF.